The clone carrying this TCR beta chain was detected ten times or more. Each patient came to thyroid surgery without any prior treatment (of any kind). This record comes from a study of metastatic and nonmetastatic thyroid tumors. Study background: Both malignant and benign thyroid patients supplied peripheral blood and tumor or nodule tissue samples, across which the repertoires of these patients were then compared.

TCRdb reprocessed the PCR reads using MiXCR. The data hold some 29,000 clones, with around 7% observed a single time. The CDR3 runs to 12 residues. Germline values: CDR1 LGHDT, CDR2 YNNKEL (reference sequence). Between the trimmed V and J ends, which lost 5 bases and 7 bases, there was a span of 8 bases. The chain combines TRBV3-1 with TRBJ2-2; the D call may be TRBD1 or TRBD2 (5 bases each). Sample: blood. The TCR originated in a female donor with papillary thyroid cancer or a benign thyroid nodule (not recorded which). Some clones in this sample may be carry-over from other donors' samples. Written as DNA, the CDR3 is TGTGCCAGCAGCGGGGACCACGGGGAGCTGTTTTTT. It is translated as CASSGDHGELFF.